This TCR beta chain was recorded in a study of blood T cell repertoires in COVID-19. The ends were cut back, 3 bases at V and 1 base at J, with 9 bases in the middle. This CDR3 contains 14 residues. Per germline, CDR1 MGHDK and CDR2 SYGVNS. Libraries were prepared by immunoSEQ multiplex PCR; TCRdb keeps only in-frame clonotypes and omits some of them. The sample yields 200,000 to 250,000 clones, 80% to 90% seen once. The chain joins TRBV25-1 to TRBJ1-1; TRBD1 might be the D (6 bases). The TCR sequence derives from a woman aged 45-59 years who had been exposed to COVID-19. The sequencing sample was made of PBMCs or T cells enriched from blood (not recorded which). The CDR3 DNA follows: TGTGCCAGCAGTGAGTTACAGGGGAACACTGAAGCTTTCTTT. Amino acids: CASSELQGNTEAFF.